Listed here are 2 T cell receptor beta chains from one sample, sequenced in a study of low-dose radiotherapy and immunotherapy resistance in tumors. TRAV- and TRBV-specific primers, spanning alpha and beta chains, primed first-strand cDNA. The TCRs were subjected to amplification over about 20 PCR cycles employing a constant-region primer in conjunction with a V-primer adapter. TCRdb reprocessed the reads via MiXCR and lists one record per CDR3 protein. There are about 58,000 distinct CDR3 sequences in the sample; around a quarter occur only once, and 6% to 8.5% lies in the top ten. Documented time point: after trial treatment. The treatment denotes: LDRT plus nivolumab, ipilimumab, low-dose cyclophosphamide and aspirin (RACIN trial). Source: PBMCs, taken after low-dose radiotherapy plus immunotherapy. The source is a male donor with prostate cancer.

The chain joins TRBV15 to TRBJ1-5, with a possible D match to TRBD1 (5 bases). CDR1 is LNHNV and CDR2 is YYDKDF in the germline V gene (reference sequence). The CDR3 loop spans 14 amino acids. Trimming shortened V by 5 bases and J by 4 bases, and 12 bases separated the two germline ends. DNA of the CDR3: TGTGCCACCAGCCGTTGGGGGGAGAATCAGCCCCAGCATTTT. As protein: CATSRWGENQPQHF.

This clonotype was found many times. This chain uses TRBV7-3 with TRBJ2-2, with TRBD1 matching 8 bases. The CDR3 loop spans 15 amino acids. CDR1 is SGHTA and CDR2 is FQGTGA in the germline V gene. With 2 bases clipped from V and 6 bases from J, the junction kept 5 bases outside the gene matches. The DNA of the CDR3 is TGTGCCAGCAGCTTAGCAGGGGGCTCGCCCGGGGAGCTGTTTTTT. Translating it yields CASSLAGGSPGELFF.